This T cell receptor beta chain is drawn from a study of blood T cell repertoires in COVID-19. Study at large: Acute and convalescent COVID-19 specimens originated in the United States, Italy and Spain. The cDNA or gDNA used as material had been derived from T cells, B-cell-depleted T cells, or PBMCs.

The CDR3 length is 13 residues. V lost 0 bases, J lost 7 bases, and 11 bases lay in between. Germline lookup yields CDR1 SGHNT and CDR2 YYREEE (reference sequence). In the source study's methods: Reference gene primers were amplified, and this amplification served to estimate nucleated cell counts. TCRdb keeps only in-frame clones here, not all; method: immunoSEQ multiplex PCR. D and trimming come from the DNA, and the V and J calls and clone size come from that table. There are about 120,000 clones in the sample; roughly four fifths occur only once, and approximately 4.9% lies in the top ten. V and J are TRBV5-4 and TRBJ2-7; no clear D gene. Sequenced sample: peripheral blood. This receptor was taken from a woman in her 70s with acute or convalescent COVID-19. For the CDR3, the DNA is TGTGCCAGCAGCTTGGTGGGTGGGCAGGAGCAGTACGTC. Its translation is CASSLVGGQEQYV.